What follows are 8 T cell receptor beta chains derived from one specimen sequenced in a study of blood T cell repertoires in COVID-19. Profiled with immunoSEQ multiplex PCR; TCRdb holds only in-frame clones, not every one. The sample has 200,000 to 250,000 clones; roughly 80% are singletons. The specimen was PBMCs or T cells enriched from blood (not recorded which). The receptors originated from a man aged 60 to 69 who had recovered from COVID-19.

The chain links TRBV28 to TRBJ1-3, with TRBD1 identical over 10 bases. CDR1 and CDR2 from the germline V gene are MDHEN and SYDVKM. V lost 3 bases and J lost 1; bases outside the gene matches: 9. The CDR3 is 18 residues long. The CDR3, as DNA: TGTGCCAGCAGTTTGTTCGGGACAGGGGCTATTTCTGGAAACACCATATATTTT. Translation gives CASSLFGTGAISGNTIYF.

J is TRBJ1-2 and V is TRBV6-5, with 7 bases lining up with TRBD1. J lost 8 bases, V lost 0 bases, and 12 bases had no gene match. The CDR3 is made up of 16 amino acids. CDR1 MNHEY and CDR2 SVGAGI come from the germline V gene. The CDR3 coding sequence is TGTGCCAGCAGTTACTCGAGAGGGGGCGCCATGTGGGGCTACACCTTC. Protein product: CASSYSRGGAMWGYTF.

The V and J genes are TRBV4-1 and TRBJ2-2; TRBD2 agrees at 9 bases. Germline-derived CDR1 and CDR2 are MGHRA and YSYEKL. The CDR3 has 15 amino acids. Unmatched junction bases numbered 5, after V lost 0 bases and J lost 9 bases. The CDR3 protein is CASSQDGTSGWELFF. CDR3 sequence (DNA): TGCGCCAGCAGCCAAGACGGTACTAGCGGGTGGGAGCTGTTTTTT.

J is TRBJ1-5 and V is TRBV6-2 or TRBV6-3; TRBD1 matches 9 bases. The CDR3 loop spans 15 amino acids. Germline-derived CDR1 and CDR2 are MNHEY and SVGEGT. Trimming took 6 bases from V and 6 from J; bases not matched to a gene: 9. The CDR3 region is CASSHLGTGFQPQHF. The CDR3 bases are TGTGCCAGCAGCCACCTGGGGACAGGGTTTCAGCCCCAGCATTTT.

This chain joins TRBV6-5 and TRBJ1-2, with 7 positions matching TRBD1. CDR1 is MNHEY, CDR2 SVGAGI, per germline. V lost 5 bases to trimming and J lost 7 bases; unmatched junction nucleotides: 7. The CDR3 has 13 amino acids. The CDR3 nucleotides are TGTGCCAGCAGTCCCCGACAGGGAGGTGGCTACACCTTC. Encoded protein: CASSPRQGGGYTF.

The chain has TRBV11-3 and TRBJ2-3, with a weak D call TRBD2 (7 bases). Germline V gene sequence: CDR1 SGHNT, CDR2 YENEEA. The CDR3 is 15 amino acids. V was clipped by 1 base and J by 5 bases, with 13 bases between them. This CDR3 is CASSLVGGRGDTQYF. The CDR3, as DNA: TGTGCCAGCAGCTTAGTCGGGGGGCGAGGAGATACGCAGTATTTT.

This clone was observed a handful of times. This rearrangement joins TRBV28 to TRBJ1-6; D gene unclear. CDR1 and CDR2 (germline): MDHEN, SYDVKM. Between the trimmed V and J ends, which lost 4 bases and 11 bases, there was a span of 12 bases. CDR3 length equals 13 residues. CDR3 amino acids: CASSSSFVAPLHF. In DNA form, the CDR3 reads TGTGCCAGCAGTTCCTCCTTTGTTGCACCCCTCCACTTT.

The V gene is TRBV7-2, the J gene TRBJ1-2; 9 nucleotides align to TRBD1. The junction had 11 bases not matched to a gene; V was cut back by 5 bases and J by 4 bases. This CDR3 comprises 16 residues. From germline, CDR1 is SGHTA and CDR2 FQGNSA. The CDR3 bases are TGTGCCAGCAGCCCAAGGACAGGGGATGGGGCCTATGGCTACACCTTC. Protein product: CASSPRTGDGAYGYTF.